Shown below are 10 T cell receptor beta chains from a single sample sequenced in a study of tumor and adjacent non-tumor tissue in lung cancer. The library came from three nested PCR rounds adapted from ARM-PCR protocols. TCRdb passed the multiplex PCR reads through MiXCR, listing each CDR3 protein once. The profile shows some 100,000 distinct CDR3 sequences, about 63% of them singletons. No cell sorting was done before RNA was extracted from the tissue. The normal lung tissue was taken more than 3 cm from the tumor edge. Sequencing used distant non-tumor lung tissue. Receptor source: a man aged 55 to 70 with non-small cell lung cancer.

In nucleotides, the CDR3 is TGTGCCAGCAGCTTAGTAGGACCTGTTGCGGCTTTCTTT. Translating it yields CASSLVGPVAAFF. V is TRBV11-3 and J is TRBJ1-1; no reliable D call. This CDR3 has 13 residues. CDR1 SGHNT and CDR2 YENEEA come from the germline V gene. The V end lost 1 base, the J end lost 11 bases, and 14 bases lay between the germline ends.

About this clonotype itself: A read error may explain this, as a much larger clone is one base away. The V call is TRBV6-5, the J call TRBJ2-5; tentatively, D is TRBD1 (5 bases). Germline values: CDR1 MNHEY, CDR2 SVGAGI. This CDR3 contains 13 residues. The DNA of the CDR3 is TGTGCCAGCAGTTACGGGGCCAGAGAGACCCGGTACTTC. Its protein product is CASSYGARETRYF.

Concerning this clonotype itself: One end of the junction fails to match germline, which may point to a read error. The J gene is TRBJ2-1, the V gene TRBV6-2 or TRBV6-3; 10 positions agree with TRBD2. Germline lookup yields CDR1 MNHEY and CDR2 SVGEGT. The CDR3 spans 14 residues. CDR3 residues: CASSSTSGTNKKFF. The CDR3 DNA reads TGTGCCAGTAGTTCCACTAGCGGGACCAATAAGAAGTTCTTC.

For this clonotype: Mismatch with germline at one junction end may stem from a read error. The CDR3 DNA sequence: TGTGCAAGCAGCGCGGGACAGGGAGCCGTGGAGCTGTTTTTT. It codes for CASSAGQGAVELFF. This chain joins TRBV5-6 and TRBJ2-2; TRBD1 matches at 9 bases. Germline CDR1 is SGHDT and CDR2 is YYEEEE. The CDR3 runs 14 residues.

This clonotype was seen many times. Possible read error: a much larger clone is one base away. The chain joins TRBV29-1 to TRBJ2-7; maybe TRBD1 (5 bases). This CDR3 has 13 amino acids. The V and J ends lost 5 bases and 6 bases respectively, with 17 bases between them. Germline V gene lookup returns CDR1 SQVTM and CDR2 ANQGSEA. The CDR3 DNA follows: TGCAGCGTTCAGGTGATAGGGGCTGGCGAGCAGTACTTC. Amino acid sequence: CSVQVIGAGEQYF.

The J gene is TRBJ1-2, the V gene TRBV6-5, with D uncertain. The CDR3 length is 15 residues. Per germline, CDR1 MNHEY and CDR2 SVGAGI. V lost 10 bases and J 4 bases, leaving 22 bases between the germline ends. The CDR3 region is CANTFRGPPAYGYTF. The CDR3 DNA reads as TGTGCCAACACTTTCCGGGGTCCCCCCGCCTATGGCTACACCTTC.

Points on this clonotype: One end of the junction is discordant with germline, which a read error may explain. The V gene is TRBV11-3, the J gene TRBJ2-6, with D maybe TRBD1 (6 bases). Germline V gene sequence: CDR1 SGHNT, CDR2 YENEEA. The CDR3 length is 15 residues. This chain's CDR3 is CASSQQGPRANVLSF. CDR3 DNA: TGTGCCAGCAGCCAACAGGGTCCTAGGGCCAATGTCCTGTCTTTC. The whole variable domain, remainder taken from reference TRBV11-3 and TRBJ2-6, is EAGVVQSPRYKIIEKKQPVAFWCNPISGHNTLYWYLQNLGQGPELLIRYENEEAVDDSQLPKDRFSAERLKGVDSTLKIQPAELGDSAVYLCASSQQGPRANVLSFGAGSRLTVL.

This clonotype has ten or more counts. This chain joins TRBV6-5 and TRBJ1-2; D possibly corresponds to TRBD1 (6 bases). The ends were cut back, 3 bases at V and 3 bases at J, with 11 bases in the middle. This CDR3 has 14 amino acids. Looked up from germline, CDR1 is MNHEY and CDR2 is SVGAGI. The CDR3 loop reads CASSYGDKDYGYTF. Here the CDR3 DNA reads TGTGCCAGCAGTTATGGGGACAAGGACTATGGCTACACCTTC.

Remarks on this clonotype: Just one base apart from a much larger clone, this may be a read error. V gene TRBV6-2 or TRBV6-3 combines with J gene TRBJ2-7, with D possibly TRBD2 on 6 matching bases. Germline-derived CDR1 and CDR2 are MNHEY and SVGEGT. Trimming took 8 bases from V and 8 from J, leaving 19 bases between them. The CDR3 loop spans 13 amino acids. This chain's CDR3 is CASGSGATNKQYF. The CDR3, as DNA: TGTGCCAGCGGGTCGGGAGCTACCAACAAGCAGTACTTC.

On this clonotype: At one end, the junction sequence differs from germline, possibly due to a read error. V is TRBV11-3 and J is TRBJ2-3; D is uncertain. The CDR3 length is 13 residues. CDR1 and CDR2 from the germline V gene are SGHNT and YENEEA. CDR3 residues: CASSLVGEDTRYF. CDR3 DNA: TGTGCCAGCAGCTTGGTTGGCGAAGATACGCGGTATTTT.